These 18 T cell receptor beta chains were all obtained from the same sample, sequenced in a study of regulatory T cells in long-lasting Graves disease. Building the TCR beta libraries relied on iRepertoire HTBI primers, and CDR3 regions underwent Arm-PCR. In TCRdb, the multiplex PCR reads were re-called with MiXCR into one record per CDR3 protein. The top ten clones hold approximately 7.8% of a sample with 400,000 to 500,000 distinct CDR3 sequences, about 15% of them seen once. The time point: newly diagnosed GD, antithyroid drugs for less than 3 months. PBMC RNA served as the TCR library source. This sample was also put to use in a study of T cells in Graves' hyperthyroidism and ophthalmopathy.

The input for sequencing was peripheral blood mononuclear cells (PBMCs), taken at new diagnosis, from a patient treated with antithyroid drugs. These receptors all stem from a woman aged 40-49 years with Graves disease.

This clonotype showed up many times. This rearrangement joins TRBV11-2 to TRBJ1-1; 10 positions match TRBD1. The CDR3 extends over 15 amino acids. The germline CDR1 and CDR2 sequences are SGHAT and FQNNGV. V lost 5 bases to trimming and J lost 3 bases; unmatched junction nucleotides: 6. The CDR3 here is CASSATGGRDTEAFF. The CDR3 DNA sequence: TGTGCCAGCAGCGCGACAGGGGGCAGGGACACTGAAGCTTTCTTT.

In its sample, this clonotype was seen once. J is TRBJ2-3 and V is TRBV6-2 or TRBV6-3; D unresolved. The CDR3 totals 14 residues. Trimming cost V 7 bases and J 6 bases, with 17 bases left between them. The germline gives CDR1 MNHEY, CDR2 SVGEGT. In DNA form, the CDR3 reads TGTGCCAGCATCTCGGGTCCAATTGTCGATACGCAGTATTTT. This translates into CASISGPIVDTQYF.

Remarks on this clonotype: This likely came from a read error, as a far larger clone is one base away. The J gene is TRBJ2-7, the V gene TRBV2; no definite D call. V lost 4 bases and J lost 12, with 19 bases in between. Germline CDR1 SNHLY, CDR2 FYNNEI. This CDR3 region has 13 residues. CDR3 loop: CASSGRQPETRYF. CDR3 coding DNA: TGTGCCAGCAGTGGTAGGCAGCCTGAGACCCGGTACTTC.

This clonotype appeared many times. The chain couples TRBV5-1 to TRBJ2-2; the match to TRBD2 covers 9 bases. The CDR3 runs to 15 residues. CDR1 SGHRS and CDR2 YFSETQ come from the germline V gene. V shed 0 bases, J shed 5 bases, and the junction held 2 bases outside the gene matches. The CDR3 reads CASSLVGLATGELFF. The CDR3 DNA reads TGCGCCAGCAGCTTGGTGGGACTAGCAACCGGGGAGCTGTTTTTT.

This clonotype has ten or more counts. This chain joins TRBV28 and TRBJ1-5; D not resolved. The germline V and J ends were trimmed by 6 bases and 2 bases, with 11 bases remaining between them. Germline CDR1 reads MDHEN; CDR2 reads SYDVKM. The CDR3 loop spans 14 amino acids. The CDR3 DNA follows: TGTGCCAGCAGGAACCCACGGGGCAATCAGCCCCAGCATTTT. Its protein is CASRNPRGNQPQHF.

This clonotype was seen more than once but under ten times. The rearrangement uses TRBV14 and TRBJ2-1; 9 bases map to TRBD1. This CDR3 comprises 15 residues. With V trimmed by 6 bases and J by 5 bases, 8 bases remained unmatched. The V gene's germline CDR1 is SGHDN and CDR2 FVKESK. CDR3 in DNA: TGTGCCAGCAGTCCTACAGGGGGCCCCCACAATGAGCAGTTCTTC. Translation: CASSPTGGPHNEQFF. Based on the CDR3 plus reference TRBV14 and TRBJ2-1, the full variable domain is EAGVTQFPSHSVIEKGQTVTLRCDPISGHDNLYWYRRVMGKEIKFLLHFVKESKQDESGMPNNRFLAERTGGTYSTLKVQPAELEDSGVYFCASSPTGGPHNEQFFGPGTRLTVL.

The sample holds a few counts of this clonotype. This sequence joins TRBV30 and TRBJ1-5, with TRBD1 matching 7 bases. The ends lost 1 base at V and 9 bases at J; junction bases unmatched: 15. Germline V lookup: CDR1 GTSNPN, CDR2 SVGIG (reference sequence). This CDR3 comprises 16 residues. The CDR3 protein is CAWSGRDSGTQRPQHF. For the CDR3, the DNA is TGTGCCTGGAGTGGCCGGGACAGCGGGACCCAGAGGCCCCAGCATTTT.

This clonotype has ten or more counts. For the CDR3, the DNA is TGTGCCAGCAGCGGCGGAACTACCTACGAGCAGTACTTC. It translates to CASSGGTTYEQYF. The gene calls are TRBV27 and TRBJ2-7, with unresolved D. V was cut by 6 bases and J by 2 bases, with 11 bases left in between. The CDR3 spans 13 residues. CDR1 and CDR2 from the germline V gene are MNHEY and SMNVEV (reference sequence).

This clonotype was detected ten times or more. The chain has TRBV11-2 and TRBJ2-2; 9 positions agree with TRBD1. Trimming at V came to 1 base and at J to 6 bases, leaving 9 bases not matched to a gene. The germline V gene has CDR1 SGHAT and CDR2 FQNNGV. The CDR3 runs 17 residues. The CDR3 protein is CASSLGPGQGLSGELFF. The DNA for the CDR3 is TGTGCCAGCAGCTTAGGCCCAGGACAGGGGTTGTCCGGGGAGCTGTTTTTT.

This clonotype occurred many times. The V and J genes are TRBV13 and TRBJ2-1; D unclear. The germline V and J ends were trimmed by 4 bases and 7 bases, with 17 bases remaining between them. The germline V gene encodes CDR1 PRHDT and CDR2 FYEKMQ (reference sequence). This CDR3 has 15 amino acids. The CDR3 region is CASSSRLFVDNEQFF. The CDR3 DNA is TGTGCCAGCAGCTCCCGTTTGTTCGTAGATAATGAGCAGTTCTTC. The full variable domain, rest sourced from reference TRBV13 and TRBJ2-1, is AAGVIQSPRHLIKEKRETATLKCYPIPRHDTVYWYQQGPGQDPQFLISFYEKMQSDKGSIPDRFSAQQFSDYHSELNMSSLELGDSALYFCASSSRLFVDNEQFFGPGTRLTVL.

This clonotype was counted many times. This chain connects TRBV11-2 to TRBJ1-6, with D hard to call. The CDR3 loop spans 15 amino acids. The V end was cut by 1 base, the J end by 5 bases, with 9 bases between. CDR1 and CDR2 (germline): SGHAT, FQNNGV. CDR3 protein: CASSLVPSHNSPLHF. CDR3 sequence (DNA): TGTGCCAGCAGCTTAGTACCAAGCCATAATTCACCCCTCCACTTT.

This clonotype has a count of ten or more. The CDR3 here is CASTPLGGQHGYTF. CDR3 coding DNA: TGTGCCAGCACCCCCCTGGGGGGCCAGCATGGCTACACCTTC. The chain carries TRBV27 and TRBJ1-2; possible D gene TRBD1, 6 bases. Germline assignment: CDR1 MNHEY and CDR2 SMNVEV (reference sequence). There are 14 residues in the CDR3. V was clipped by 7 bases and J by 6 bases, with 18 bases between them.

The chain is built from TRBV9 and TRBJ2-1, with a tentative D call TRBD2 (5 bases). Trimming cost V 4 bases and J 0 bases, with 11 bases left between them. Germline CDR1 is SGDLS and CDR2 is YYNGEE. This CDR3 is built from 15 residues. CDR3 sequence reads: CASSPSGHSYNEQFF. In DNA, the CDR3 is TGTGCCAGCAGCCCCAGCGGCCACTCCTACAATGAGCAGTTCTTC.

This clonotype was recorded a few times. Here the CDR3 reads CASSFTGYSTDTQYF. CDR3 nucleotides: TGTGCCAGCAGCTTTACAGGGTACAGCACAGATACGCAGTATTTT. V gene TRBV7-2 combines with J gene TRBJ2-3, with D maybe TRBD1 (6 bases). Trimming stripped 3 bases from V and 0 bases from J, with 10 bases between. Germline CDR1 and CDR2: SGHTA and FQGNSA. The CDR3 loop spans 15 amino acids. Filled out from reference TRBV7-2 and TRBJ2-3, the complete variable domain reads GAGVSQSPSNKVTEKGKDVELRCDPISGHTALYWYRQSLGQGLEFLIYFQGNSAPDKSGLPSDRFSAERTGGSVSTLTIQRTQQEDSAVYLCASSFTGYSTDTQYFGPGTRLTVL.

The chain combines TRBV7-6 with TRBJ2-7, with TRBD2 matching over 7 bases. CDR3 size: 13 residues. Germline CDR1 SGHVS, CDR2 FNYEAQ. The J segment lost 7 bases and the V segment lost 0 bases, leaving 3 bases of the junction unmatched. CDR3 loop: CASSLASGGEQYF. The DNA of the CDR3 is TGTGCCAGCAGCTTAGCGTCGGGGGGAGAGCAGTACTTC.

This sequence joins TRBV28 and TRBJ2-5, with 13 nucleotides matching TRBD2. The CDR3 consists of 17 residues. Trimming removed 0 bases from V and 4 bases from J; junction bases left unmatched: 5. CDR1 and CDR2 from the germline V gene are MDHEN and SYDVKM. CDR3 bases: TGTGCCAGCAGTTTATGGGGACTAGCGGGATTAGCAGAGACCCAGTACTTC. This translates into CASSLWGLAGLAETQYF.

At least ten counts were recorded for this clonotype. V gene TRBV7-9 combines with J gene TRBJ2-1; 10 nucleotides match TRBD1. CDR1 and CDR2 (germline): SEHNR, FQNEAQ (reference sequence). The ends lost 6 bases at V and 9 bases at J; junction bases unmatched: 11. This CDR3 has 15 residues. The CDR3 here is CASSPGDRGYGEQFF. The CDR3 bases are TGTGCCAGCAGTCCTGGGGACAGGGGTTATGGTGAGCAGTTCTTC.

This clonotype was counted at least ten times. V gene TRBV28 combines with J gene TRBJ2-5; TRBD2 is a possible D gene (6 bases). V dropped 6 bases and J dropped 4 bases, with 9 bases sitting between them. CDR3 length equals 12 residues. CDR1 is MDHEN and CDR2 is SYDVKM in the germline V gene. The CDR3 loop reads CASRMGGETQYF. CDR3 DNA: TGTGCCAGCAGGATGGGAGGAGAGACCCAGTACTTC.